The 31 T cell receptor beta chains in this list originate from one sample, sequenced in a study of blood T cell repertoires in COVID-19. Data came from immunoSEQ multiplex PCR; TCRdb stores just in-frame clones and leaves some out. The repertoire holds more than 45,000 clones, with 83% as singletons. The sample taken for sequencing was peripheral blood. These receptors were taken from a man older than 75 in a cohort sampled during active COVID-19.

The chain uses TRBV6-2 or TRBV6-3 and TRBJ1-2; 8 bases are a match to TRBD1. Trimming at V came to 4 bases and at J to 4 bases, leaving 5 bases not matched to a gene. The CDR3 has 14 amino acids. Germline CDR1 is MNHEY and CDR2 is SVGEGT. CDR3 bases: TGTGCCAGCAGTTGGCAGGGGGCAGGCTATGGCTACACCTTC. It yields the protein CASSWQGAGYGYTF.

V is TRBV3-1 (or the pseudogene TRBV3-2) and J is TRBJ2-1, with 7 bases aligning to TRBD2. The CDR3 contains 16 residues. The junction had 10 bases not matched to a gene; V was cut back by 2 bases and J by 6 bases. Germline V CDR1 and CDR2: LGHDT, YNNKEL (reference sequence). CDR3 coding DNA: TGTGCCAGCAGCCAACCATGGACTAGTTATCGCAATGAGCAGTTCTTC. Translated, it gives CASSQPWTSYRNEQFF.

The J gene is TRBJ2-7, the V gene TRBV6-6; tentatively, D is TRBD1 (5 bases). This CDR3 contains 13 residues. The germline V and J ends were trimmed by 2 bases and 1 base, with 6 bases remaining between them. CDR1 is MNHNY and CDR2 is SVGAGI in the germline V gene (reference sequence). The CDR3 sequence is CASSYPGSYEQYF. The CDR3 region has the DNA TGTGCCAGCAGTTACCCAGGGTCCTACGAGCAGTACTTC.

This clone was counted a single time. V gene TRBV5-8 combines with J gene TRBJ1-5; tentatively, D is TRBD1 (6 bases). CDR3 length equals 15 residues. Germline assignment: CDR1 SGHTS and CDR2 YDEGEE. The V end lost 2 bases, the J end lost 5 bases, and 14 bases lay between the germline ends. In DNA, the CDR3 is TGTGCCAGCAGCTTTGAAAGGGGGACCTATCAGCCCCAGCATTTT. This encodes CASSFERGTYQPQHF.

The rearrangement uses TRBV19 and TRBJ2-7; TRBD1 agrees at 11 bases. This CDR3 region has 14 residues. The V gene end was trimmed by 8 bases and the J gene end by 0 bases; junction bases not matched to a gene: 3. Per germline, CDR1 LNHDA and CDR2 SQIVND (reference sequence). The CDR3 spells CASQDRGLSYEQYF. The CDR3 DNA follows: TGTGCCAGTCAGGACAGGGGGCTCTCCTACGAGCAGTACTTC.

In DNA, the CDR3 is TGTGCCAGCAGTGATCCTGAGACTGGAAACACCATATATTTT. It is translated as CASSDPETGNTIYF. V is TRBV6-1 and J is TRBJ1-3; D uncertain. The CDR3 runs 14 residues. The V gene lost 3 bases and the J gene lost 2 bases, with 8 bases spanning the gap. Germline CDR1 is MNHNS and CDR2 is SASEGT.

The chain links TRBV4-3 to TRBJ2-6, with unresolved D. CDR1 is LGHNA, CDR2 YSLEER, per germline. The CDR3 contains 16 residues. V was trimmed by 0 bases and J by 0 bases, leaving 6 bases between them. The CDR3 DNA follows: TGCGCCAGCAGCCAAGATTCGTACTCTGGGGCCAACGTCCTGACTTTC. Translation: CASSQDSYSGANVLTF.

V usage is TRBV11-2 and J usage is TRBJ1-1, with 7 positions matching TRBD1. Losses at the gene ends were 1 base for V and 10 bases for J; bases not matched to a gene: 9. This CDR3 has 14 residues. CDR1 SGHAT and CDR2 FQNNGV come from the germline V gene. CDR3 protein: CASSLVWTGGIAFF. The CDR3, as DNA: TGTGCCAGCAGCTTAGTGTGGACAGGTGGTATAGCTTTCTTT.

The DNA for the CDR3 is TGCGCCAGCCACCCTACAGCCGCGAACACCGGGGAGCTGTTTTTT. Its translation is CASHPTAANTGELFF. The chain combines TRBV5-1 with TRBJ2-2; D gene uncertain. Germline CDR1 reads SGHRS; CDR2 reads YFSETQ. V lost 7 bases, J lost 0 bases, and 13 bases lay in between. The CDR3 is 15 amino acids. Full variable domain (rest looked up from reference TRBV5-1 and TRBJ2-2): KAGVTQTPRYLIKTRGQQVTLSCSPISGHRSVSWYQQTPGQGLQFLFEYFSETQRNKGNFPGRFSGRQFSNSRSEMNVSTLELGDSALYLCASHPTAANTGELFFGEGSRLTVL.

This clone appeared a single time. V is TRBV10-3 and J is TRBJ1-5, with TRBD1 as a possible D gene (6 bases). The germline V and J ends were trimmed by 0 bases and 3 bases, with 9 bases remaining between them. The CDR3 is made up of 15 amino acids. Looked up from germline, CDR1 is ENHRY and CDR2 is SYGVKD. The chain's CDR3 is CAISESRDTNQPQHF. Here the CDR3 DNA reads TGTGCCATCAGTGAGTCGAGGGACACCAATCAGCCCCAGCATTTT.

The CDR3 nucleotides are TGCAGCGTTGAGGAGAAAAGGGGGACCTCTAACTATGGCTACACCTTC. Residues: CSVEEKRGTSNYGYTF. This rearrangement joins TRBV29-1 to TRBJ1-2, with D tentatively TRBD1 (6 bases). CDR1 SQVTM and CDR2 ANQGSEA come from the germline V gene. V was shortened by 3 bases and J by 0 bases, with 17 bases between the two germline ends. The CDR3 has 16 residues. Full variable domain (rest looked up from reference TRBV29-1 and TRBJ1-2): SAVISQKPSRDICQRGTSLTIQCQVDSQVTMMFWYRQQPGQSLTLIATANQGSEATYESGFVIDKFPISRPNLTFSTLTVSNMSPEDSSIYLCSVEEKRGTSNYGYTFGSGTRLTVV.

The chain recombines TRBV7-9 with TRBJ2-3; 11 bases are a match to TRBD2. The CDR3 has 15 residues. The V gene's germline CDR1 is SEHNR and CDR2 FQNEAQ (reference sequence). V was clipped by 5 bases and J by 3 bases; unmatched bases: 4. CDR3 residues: CASSLLAGVTDTQYF. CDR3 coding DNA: TGTGCCAGCAGCCTACTAGCGGGGGTTACAGATACGCAGTATTTT.

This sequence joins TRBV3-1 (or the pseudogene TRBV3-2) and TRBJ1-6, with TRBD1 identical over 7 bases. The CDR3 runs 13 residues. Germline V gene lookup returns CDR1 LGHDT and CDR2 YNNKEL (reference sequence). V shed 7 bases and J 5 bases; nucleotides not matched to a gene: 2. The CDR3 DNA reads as TGTGCCAGCAAAGGGACAGATAATTCACCCCTCCACTTT. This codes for CASKGTDNSPLHF.

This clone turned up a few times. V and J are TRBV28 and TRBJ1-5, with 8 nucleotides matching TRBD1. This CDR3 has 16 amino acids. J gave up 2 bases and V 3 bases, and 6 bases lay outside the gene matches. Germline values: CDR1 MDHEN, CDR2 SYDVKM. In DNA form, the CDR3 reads TGTGCCAGCAGTTTCGCCTCGACAGGGGGCAATCAGCCCCAGCATTTT. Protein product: CASSFASTGGNQPQHF.

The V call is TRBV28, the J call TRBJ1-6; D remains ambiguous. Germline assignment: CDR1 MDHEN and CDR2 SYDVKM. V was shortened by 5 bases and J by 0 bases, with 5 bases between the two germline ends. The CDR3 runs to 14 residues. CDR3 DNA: TGTGCCAGCAGTAGAGGCTCCTATAATTCACCCCTCCACTTT. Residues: CASSRGSYNSPLHF.

The CDR3 protein is CATSRDGQSYEQYF. The DNA of the CDR3 is TGTGCCACCAGCAGAGATGGCCAGTCCTACGAGCAGTACTTC. This chain uses TRBV15 with TRBJ2-7, with D unresolved. V lost 0 bases and J 1 base, leaving 7 bases between the germline ends. The CDR3 extends over 14 amino acids. Germline V lookup: CDR1 LNHNV, CDR2 YYDKDF (reference sequence). Supplemented by reference TRBV15 and TRBJ2-7, the full variable domain reads DAMVIQNPRYQVTQFGKPVTLSCSQTLNHNVMYWYQQKSSQAPKLLFHYYDKDFNNEADTPDNFQSRRPNTSFCFLDIRSPGLGDTAMYLCATSRDGQSYEQYFGPGTRLTVT.

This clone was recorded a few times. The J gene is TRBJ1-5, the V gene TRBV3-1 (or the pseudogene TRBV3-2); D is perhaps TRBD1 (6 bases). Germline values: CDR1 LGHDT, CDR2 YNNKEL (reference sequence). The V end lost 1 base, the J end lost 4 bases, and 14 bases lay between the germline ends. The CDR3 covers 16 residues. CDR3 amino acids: CASSQGATGPNQPQHF. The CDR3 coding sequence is TGTGCCAGCAGCCAAGGGGCGACAGGTCCAAATCAGCCCCAGCATTTT.

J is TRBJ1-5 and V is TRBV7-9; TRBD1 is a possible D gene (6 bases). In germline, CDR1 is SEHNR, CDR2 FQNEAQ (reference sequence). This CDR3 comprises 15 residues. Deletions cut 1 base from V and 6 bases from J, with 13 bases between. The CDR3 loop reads CASSLGAGAAQPQHF. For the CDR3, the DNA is TGTGCCAGCAGCTTAGGTGCAGGGGCTGCTCAGCCCCAGCATTTT.

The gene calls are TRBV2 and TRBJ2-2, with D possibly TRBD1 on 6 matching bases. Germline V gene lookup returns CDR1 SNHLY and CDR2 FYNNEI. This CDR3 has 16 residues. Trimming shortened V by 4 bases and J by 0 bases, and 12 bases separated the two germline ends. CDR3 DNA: TGTGCCAGCAGTGTGGGCAGGGGACCGAACACCGGGGAGCTGTTTTTT. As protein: CASSVGRGPNTGELFF.

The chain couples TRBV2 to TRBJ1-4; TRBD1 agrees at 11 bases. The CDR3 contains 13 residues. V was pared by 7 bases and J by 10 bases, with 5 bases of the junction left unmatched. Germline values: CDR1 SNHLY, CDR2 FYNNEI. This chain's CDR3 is CASNGQGAVKLFF. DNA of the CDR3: TGTGCCAGCAACGGACAGGGGGCGGTAAAACTGTTTTTT. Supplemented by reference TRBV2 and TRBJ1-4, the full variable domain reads EPEVTQTPSHQVTQMGQEVILRCVPISNHLYFYWYRQILGQKVEFLVSFYNNEISEKSEIFDDQFSVERPDGSNFTLKIRSTKLEDSAMYFCASNGQGAVKLFFGSGTQLSVL.

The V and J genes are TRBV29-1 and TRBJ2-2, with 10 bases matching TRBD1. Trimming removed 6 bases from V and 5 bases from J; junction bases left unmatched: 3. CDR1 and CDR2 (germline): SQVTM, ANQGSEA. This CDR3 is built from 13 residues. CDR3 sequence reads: CSVDRGHTGELFF. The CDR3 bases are TGCAGCGTCGACAGGGGGCATACCGGGGAGCTGTTTTTT.

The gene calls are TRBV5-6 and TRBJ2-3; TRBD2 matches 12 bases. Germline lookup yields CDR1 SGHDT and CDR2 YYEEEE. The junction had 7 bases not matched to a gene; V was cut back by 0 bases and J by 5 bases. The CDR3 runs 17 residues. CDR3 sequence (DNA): TGTGCCAGCAGCTTGGCCCCTAGCGGGGGGGCTAGAGATACGCAGTATTTT. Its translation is CASSLAPSGGARDTQYF.

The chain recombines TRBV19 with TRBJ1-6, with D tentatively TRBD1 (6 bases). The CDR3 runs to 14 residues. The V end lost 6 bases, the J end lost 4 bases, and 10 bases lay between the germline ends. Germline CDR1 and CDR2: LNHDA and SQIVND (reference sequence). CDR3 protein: CASSPDRYNSPLHF. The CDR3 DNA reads TGTGCCAGTAGCCCCGACAGGTATAATTCACCCCTCCACTTT.

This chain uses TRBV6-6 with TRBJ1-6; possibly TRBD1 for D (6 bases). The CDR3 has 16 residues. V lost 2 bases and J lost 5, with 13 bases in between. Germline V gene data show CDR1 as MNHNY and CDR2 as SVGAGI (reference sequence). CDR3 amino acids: CASSYAWDTHNSPLHF. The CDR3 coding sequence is TGTGCCAGCAGTTACGCGTGGGACACACATAATTCACCCCTCCACTTT.

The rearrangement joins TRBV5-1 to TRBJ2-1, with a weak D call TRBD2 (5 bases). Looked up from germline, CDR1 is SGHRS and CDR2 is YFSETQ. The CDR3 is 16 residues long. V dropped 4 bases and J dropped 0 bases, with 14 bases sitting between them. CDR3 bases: TGCGCCAGCAGCCCGAACCCGGGAAGCTCCTACAATGAGCAGTTCTTC. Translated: CASSPNPGSSYNEQFF.

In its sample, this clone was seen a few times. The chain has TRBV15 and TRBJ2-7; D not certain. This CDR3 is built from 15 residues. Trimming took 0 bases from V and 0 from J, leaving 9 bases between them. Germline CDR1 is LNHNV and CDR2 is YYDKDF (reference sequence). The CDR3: CATSRDRDNSYEQYF. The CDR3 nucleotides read TGTGCCACCAGCAGAGATAGAGACAACTCCTACGAGCAGTACTTC.

The CDR3: CASSVVGQPMDTQYF. CDR3 bases: TGTGCCAGCAGCGTAGTGGGACAGCCCATGGATACGCAGTATTTT. The V and J genes are TRBV9 and TRBJ2-3; 7 bases map to TRBD1. Germline CDR1 is SGDLS and CDR2 is YYNGEE. V lost 0 bases and J lost 6; bases outside the gene matches: 7. The CDR3 extends over 15 amino acids.

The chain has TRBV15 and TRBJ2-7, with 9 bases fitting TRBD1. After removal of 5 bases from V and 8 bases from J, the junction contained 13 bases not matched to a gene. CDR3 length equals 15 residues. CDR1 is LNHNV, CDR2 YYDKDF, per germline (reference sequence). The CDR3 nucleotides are TGTGCCACCAGCGGGGTGATCCGGGACAGGGCCCAGCAGTACTTC. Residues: CATSGVIRDRAQQYF.

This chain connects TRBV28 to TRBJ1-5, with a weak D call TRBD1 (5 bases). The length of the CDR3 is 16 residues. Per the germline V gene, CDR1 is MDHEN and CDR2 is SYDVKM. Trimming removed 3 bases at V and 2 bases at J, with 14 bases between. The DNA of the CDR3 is TGTGCCAGCAGTTTCGGCAGGGCAGATGGCAATCAGCCCCAGCATTTT. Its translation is CASSFGRADGNQPQHF. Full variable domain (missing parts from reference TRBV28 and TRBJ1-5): DVKVTQSSRYLVKRTGEKVFLECVQDMDHENMFWYRQDPGLGLRLIYFSYDVKMKEKGDIPEGYSVSREKKERFSLILESASTNQTSMYLCASSFGRADGNQPQHFGDGTRLSIL.

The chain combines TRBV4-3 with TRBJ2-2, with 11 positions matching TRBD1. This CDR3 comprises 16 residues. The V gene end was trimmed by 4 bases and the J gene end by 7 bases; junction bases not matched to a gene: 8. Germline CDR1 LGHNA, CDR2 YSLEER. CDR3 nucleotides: TGCGCCAGCAGCCTCGGACAGGGGGCTCGTAACGGGGAGCTGTTTTTT. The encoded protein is CASSLGQGARNGELFF.

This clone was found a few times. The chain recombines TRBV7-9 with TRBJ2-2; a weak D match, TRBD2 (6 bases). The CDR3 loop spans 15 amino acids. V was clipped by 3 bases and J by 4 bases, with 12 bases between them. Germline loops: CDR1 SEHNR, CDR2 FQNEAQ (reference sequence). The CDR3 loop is CASSFRPAGTGELFF. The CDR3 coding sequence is TGTGCCAGCAGCTTTCGGCCAGCGGGCACCGGGGAGCTGTTTTTT.